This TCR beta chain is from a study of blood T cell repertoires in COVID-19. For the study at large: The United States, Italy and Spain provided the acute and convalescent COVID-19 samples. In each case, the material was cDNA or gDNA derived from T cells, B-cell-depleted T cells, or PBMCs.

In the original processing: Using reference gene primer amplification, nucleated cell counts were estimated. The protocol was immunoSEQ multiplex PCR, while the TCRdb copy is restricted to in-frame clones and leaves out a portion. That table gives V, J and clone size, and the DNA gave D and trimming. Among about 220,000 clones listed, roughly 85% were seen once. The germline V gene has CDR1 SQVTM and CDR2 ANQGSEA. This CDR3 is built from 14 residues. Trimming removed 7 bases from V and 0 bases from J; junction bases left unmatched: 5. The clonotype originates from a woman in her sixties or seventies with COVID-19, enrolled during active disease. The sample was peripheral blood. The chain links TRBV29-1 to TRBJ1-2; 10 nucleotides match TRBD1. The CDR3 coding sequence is TGCAGCGGTCGGACAGGGGGAACTAACTATGGCTACACCTTC. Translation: CSGRTGGTNYGYTF.